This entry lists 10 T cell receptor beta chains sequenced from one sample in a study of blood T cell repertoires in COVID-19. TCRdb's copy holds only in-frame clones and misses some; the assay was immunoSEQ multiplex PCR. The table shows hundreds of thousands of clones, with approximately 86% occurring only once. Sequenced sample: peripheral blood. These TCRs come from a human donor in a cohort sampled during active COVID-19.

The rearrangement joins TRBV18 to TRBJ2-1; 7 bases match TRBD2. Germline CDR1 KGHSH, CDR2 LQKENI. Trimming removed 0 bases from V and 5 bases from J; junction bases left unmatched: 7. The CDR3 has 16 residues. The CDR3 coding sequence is TGTGCCAGCTCACCACCAATGGCGGGGGTCCACAATGAGCAGTTCTTC. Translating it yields CASSPPMAGVHNEQFF.

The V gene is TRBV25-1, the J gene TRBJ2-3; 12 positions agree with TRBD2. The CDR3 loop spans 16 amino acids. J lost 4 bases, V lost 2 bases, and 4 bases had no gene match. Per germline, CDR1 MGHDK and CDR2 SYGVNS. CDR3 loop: CASSETTSGSPDTQYF. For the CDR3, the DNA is TGTGCCAGCAGTGAAACGACTAGCGGGAGCCCAGATACGCAGTATTTT.

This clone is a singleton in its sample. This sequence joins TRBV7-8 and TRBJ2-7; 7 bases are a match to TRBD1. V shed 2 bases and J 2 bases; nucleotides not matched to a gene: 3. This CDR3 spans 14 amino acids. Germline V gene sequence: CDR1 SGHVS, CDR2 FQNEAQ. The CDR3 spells CASSLQGETYEQYF. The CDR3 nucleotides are TGTGCCAGCAGCTTACAGGGGGAAACCTACGAGCAGTACTTC. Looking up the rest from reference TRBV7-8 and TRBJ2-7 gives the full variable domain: GAGVSQSPRYKVAKRGQDVALRCDPISGHVSLFWYQQALGQGPEFLTYFQNEAQLDKSGLPSDRFFAERPEGSVSTLKIQRTQQEDSAVYLCASSLQGETYEQYFGPGTRLTVT.

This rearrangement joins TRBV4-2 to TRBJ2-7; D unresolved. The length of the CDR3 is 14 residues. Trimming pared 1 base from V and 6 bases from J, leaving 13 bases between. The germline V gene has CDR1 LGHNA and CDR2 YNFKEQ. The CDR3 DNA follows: TGTGCCAGCAGCCAAGTAAGATCGGTCGGCGAGCAGTACTTC. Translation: CASSQVRSVGEQYF.

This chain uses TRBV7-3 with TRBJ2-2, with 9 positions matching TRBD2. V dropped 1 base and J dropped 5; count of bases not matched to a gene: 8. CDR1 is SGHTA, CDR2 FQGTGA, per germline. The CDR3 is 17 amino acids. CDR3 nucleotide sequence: TGTGCCAGCAGCTTAAGTCCGGGCGGGAGGGCAACCGGGGAGCTGTTTTTT. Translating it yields CASSLSPGGRATGELFF.

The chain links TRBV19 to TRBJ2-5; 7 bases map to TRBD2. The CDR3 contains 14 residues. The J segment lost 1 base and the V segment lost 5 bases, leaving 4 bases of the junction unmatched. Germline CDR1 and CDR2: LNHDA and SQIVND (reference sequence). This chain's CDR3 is CASSEGRVQETQYF. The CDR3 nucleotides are TGTGCCAGTAGTGAGGGGAGGGTCCAAGAGACCCAGTACTTC.

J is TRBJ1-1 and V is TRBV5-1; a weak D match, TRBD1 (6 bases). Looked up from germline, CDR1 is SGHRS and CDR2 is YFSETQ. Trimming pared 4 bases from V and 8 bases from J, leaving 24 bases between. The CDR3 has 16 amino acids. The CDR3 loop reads CASSLGQDRILNEAFF. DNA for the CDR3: TGCGCCAGCAGCCTGGGACAAGACAGGATATTAAACGAAGCTTTCTTT.

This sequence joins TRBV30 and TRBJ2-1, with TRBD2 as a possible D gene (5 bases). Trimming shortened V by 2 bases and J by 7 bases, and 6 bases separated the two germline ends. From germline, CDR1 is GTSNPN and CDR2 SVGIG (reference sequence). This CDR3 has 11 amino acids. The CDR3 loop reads CAWSTGNEQFF. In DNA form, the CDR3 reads TGTGCCTGGAGTACGGGGAATGAGCAGTTCTTC.

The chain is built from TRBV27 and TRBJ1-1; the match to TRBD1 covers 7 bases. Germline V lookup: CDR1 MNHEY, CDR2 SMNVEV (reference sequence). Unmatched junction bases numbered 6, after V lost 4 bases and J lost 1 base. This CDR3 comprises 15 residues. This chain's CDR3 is CASSSTGSGNTEAFF. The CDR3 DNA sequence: TGTGCCAGCAGTTCGACAGGGTCAGGGAACACTGAAGCTTTCTTT.

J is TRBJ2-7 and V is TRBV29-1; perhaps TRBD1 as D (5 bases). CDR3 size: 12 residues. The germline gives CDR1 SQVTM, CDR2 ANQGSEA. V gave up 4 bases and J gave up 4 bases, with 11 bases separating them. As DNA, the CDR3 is TGCAGCGTTGGGACAAATAGATACGAGCAGTACTTC. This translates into CSVGTNRYEQYF.